Listed here are 21 T cell receptor beta chains from one sample, sequenced in a study of blood T cell repertoires in COVID-19. Clones were read by immunoSEQ multiplex PCR, and TCRdb kept only the in-frame ones, dropping some. The profile shows 35,000 to 40,000 clones, roughly 85% of them singletons. Material: peripheral blood. The receptors were gathered from a man aged 55-75 years with COVID-19, enrolled during active disease.

This chain joins TRBV28 and TRBJ2-7; 8 nucleotides align to TRBD2. J gave up 7 bases and V 3 bases, and 14 bases lay outside the gene matches. Germline CDR1 and CDR2: MDHEN and SYDVKM. This CDR3 is 16 amino acids long. CDR3 sequence (DNA): TGTGCCAGCAGTTTCTCCTCGTCGGGAGGGCCCCGGGAGCAGTACTTC. As protein: CASSFSSSGGPREQYF.

V and J are TRBV28 and TRBJ2-7; 11 nucleotides agree with TRBD2. This CDR3 spans 14 amino acids. The V gene's germline CDR1 is MDHEN and CDR2 SYDVKM. The V and J ends lost 6 bases and 2 bases, in that order; junction bases with no gene match: 3. In nucleotides, the CDR3 is TGTGCCAGCAGCCGACTAGCGGGAACCTACGAGCAGTACTTC. It yields the protein CASSRLAGTYEQYF.

This chain connects TRBV2 to TRBJ1-4, with unresolved D. Germline values: CDR1 SNHLY, CDR2 FYNNEI. Trimming pared 4 bases from V and 8 bases from J, leaving 14 bases between. The CDR3 contains 14 residues. The CDR3 region is CASSVPGRGEKLFF. CDR3 sequence (DNA): TGTGCCAGCAGTGTTCCGGGTCGCGGCGAAAAACTGTTTTTT.

This clone appeared once. V usage is TRBV21-1 and J usage is TRBJ1-1. TRBV21-1 is tagged as a pseudogene. This CDR3 contains 16 residues. This CDR3 reads CASSKEGRHLNTEAFF. As DNA, the CDR3 is TGTGCCAGCAGCAAAGAAGGGAGGCATCTGAACACTGAAGCTTTCTTT.

The chain uses TRBV6-5 and TRBJ1-5, with D possibly matching TRBD1 (5 bases). Germline-derived CDR1 and CDR2 are MNHEY and SVGAGI. Trimming pared 4 bases from V and 9 bases from J, leaving 10 bases between. The CDR3 runs to 12 residues. This chain's CDR3 is CASSSGGGPQHF. Written as DNA, the CDR3 is TGTGCCAGCAGTTCCGGGGGGGGGCCCCAGCATTTT.

This chain links TRBV5-1 with TRBJ2-1; 9 bases are shared with TRBD2. Germline values: CDR1 SGHRS, CDR2 YFSETQ. The CDR3 spans 15 residues. J gave up 5 bases and V 0 bases, and 3 bases lay outside the gene matches. The chain's CDR3 is CASSLGASGNNEQFF. The CDR3 DNA follows: TGCGCCAGCAGCTTGGGGGCTAGCGGGAACAATGAGCAGTTCTTC.

CDR3 loop: CASKSGSGNTIYF. Here the CDR3 DNA reads TGTGCCAGCAAATCGGGATCTGGAAACACCATATATTTT. This sequence joins TRBV28 and TRBJ1-3, with D unresolved. CDR1 is MDHEN, CDR2 SYDVKM, per germline. Trimming left V 7 bases short and J 1 base short, with 8 bases between. The CDR3 covers 13 residues.

J is TRBJ2-5 and V is TRBV2; TRBD1 matches at 11 bases. Germline CDR1 SNHLY, CDR2 FYNNEI. The CDR3 totals 14 residues. V was pared by 8 bases and J by 4 bases, with 6 bases of the junction left unmatched. The CDR3 sequence: CASRPDRGRETQYF. CDR3 DNA sequence: TGTGCCAGCCGACCGGACAGGGGGCGAGAGACCCAGTACTTC.

V is TRBV7-8 and J is TRBJ2-1, with D maybe TRBD2 (5 bases). This CDR3 contains 15 residues. V lost 0 bases and J lost 6, with 12 bases in between. Germline CDR1 and CDR2: SGHVS and FQNEAQ. The CDR3 coding sequence is TGTGCCAGCAGCTTAGCCGAGGGCCCGGGCAATGAGCAGTTCTTC. Translating gives CASSLAEGPGNEQFF.

This clone was counted between two and nine times. This sequence joins TRBV5-1 and TRBJ1-3; no reliable D call. V was clipped by 0 bases and J by 5 bases, with 6 bases between them. Germline V gene sequence: CDR1 SGHRS, CDR2 YFSETQ. The CDR3 length is 13 residues. The CDR3 nucleotides are TGCGCCAGCAGCTTGGACAGCCGAAACACCATATATTTT. Residues: CASSLDSRNTIYF.

The chain couples TRBV18 to TRBJ2-1; the match to TRBD2 covers 10 bases. Germline lookup yields CDR1 KGHSH and CDR2 LQKENI. The CDR3 loop spans 15 amino acids. The V segment lost 2 bases and the J segment 7 bases; nucleotides outside the gene matches: 5. CDR3 loop: CASSPLASGSNEQFF. CDR3 coding DNA: TGTGCCAGCTCACCATTGGCTAGCGGGAGTAATGAGCAGTTCTTC. The full variable domain, rest sourced from reference TRBV18 and TRBJ2-1, is NAGVMQNPRHLVRRRGQEARLRCSPMKGHSHVYWYRQLPEEGLKFMVYLQKENIIDESGMPKERFSAEFPKEGPSILRIQQVVRGDSAAYFCASSPLASGSNEQFFGPGTRLTVL.

The chain recombines TRBV7-6 with TRBJ1-1; no firm D call. The V end lost 0 bases, the J end lost 4 bases, and 9 bases lay between the germline ends. The CDR3 contains 14 residues. Germline V gene sequence: CDR1 SGHVS, CDR2 FNYEAQ. CDR3 loop: CASSLAGGSTEAFF. The CDR3 coding sequence is TGTGCCAGCAGCTTAGCCGGCGGGAGCACTGAAGCTTTCTTT.

V and J are TRBV19 and TRBJ1-4; D is perhaps TRBD1 (5 bases). Per germline, CDR1 LNHDA and CDR2 SQIVND (reference sequence). Trimming left V 3 bases short and J 0 bases short, with 14 bases between. This CDR3 contains 17 residues. The CDR3 here is CASSIGWGDATNEKLFF. DNA of the CDR3: TGTGCCAGTAGTATTGGTTGGGGGGATGCAACTAATGAAAAACTGTTTTTT. Full variable domain (missing parts from reference TRBV19 and TRBJ1-4): DGGITQSPKYLFRKEGQNVTLSCEQNLNHDAMYWYRQDPGQGLRLIYYSQIVNDFQKGDIAEGYSVSREKKESFPLTVTSAQKNPTAFYLCASSIGWGDATNEKLFFGSGTQLSVL.

V is TRBV12-3 or TRBV12-4 and J is TRBJ2-2, with D perhaps matching TRBD1 (6 bases). The CDR3 has 12 amino acids. Trimming left V 10 bases short and J 9 bases short, with 15 bases between. The CDR3 DNA follows: TGTGCCACCGATACAGGGTGGAGGGAGCTGTTTTTT. It encodes CATDTGWRELFF.

This chain connects TRBV28 to TRBJ1-3, with 10 bases fitting TRBD1. The germline V gene encodes CDR1 MDHEN and CDR2 SYDVKM. The CDR3 totals 15 residues. The V segment lost 5 bases and the J segment 4 bases; nucleotides outside the gene matches: 5. CDR3 DNA sequence: TGTGCCAGCAGTCACGGGACAGGGGTAGGAAACACCATATATTTT. The encoded protein is CASSHGTGVGNTIYF.

The chain has TRBV27 and TRBJ1-5; TRBD1 aligns across 10 bases. The length of the CDR3 is 17 residues. Looked up from germline, CDR1 is MNHEY and CDR2 is SMNVEV (reference sequence). The V gene end was trimmed by 5 bases and the J gene end by 2 bases; junction bases not matched to a gene: 9. In DNA form, the CDR3 reads TGTGCCAGCAGTCCCGGGACAGGGGTACGGGGCAATCAGCCCCAGCATTTT. Protein sequence: CASSPGTGVRGNQPQHF.

The chain combines TRBV6-5 with TRBJ1-4; 8 bases align to TRBD1. Germline lookup yields CDR1 MNHEY and CDR2 SVGAGI. The V gene end was trimmed by 4 bases and the J gene end by 5 bases; junction bases not matched to a gene: 6. The CDR3 has 15 residues. The CDR3 DNA follows: TGTGCCAGCAGTTCCTACAGGGGGAGAAATGAAAAACTGTTTTTT. Residues: CASSSYRGRNEKLFF.

The CDR3 nucleotides read TGTGCCAGCAGCGAATATACTAGCGAAGGCGGGGAGCTGTTTTTT. Protein sequence: CASSEYTSEGGELFF. V is TRBV9 and J is TRBJ2-2; 7 bases agree with TRBD2. The V and J ends lost 3 bases and 7 bases, in that order; junction bases with no gene match: 9. Germline assignment: CDR1 SGDLS and CDR2 YYNGEE. This CDR3 contains 15 residues.

The chain joins TRBV5-8 to TRBJ1-1; possible D gene TRBD1, 6 bases. The CDR3 runs 13 residues. Trimming took off 4 bases at V and 7 bases at J, with 14 bases between the two ends. CDR1 is SGHTS, CDR2 YDEGEE, per germline. CDR3 nucleotide sequence: TGTGCCAGCAGCGTGGACAGTTCCTTTGAAGCTTTCTTT. It codes for CASSVDSSFEAFF. Filled out from reference TRBV5-8 and TRBJ1-1, the complete variable domain reads EAGVTQSPTHLIKTRGQQATLRCSPISGHTSVYWYQQALGLGLQFLLWYDEGEERNRGNFPPRFSGRQFPNYSSELNVNALELEDSALYLCASSVDSSFEAFFGQGTRLTVV.

The V call is TRBV6-6, the J call TRBJ1-4; D uncertain. Germline CDR1 and CDR2: MNHNY and SVGAGI (reference sequence). The germline V and J ends were trimmed by 7 bases and 3 bases, with 6 bases remaining between them. The CDR3 consists of 12 residues. CDR3 sequence reads: CASTVPNEKLFF. The CDR3 coding sequence is TGTGCCAGCACCGTCCCTAATGAAAAACTGTTTTTT.

The chain carries TRBV7-9 and TRBJ1-1; D possibly corresponds to TRBD1 (5 bases). The V end lost 2 bases, the J end lost 11 bases, and 15 bases lay between the germline ends. This CDR3 comprises 13 residues. CDR1 is SEHNR and CDR2 is FQNEAQ in the germline V gene (reference sequence). The CDR3 nucleotides are TGTGCCAGCAGCTTACCGGGGCCCCGGGAGGCTTTCTTT. Protein product: CASSLPGPREAFF.